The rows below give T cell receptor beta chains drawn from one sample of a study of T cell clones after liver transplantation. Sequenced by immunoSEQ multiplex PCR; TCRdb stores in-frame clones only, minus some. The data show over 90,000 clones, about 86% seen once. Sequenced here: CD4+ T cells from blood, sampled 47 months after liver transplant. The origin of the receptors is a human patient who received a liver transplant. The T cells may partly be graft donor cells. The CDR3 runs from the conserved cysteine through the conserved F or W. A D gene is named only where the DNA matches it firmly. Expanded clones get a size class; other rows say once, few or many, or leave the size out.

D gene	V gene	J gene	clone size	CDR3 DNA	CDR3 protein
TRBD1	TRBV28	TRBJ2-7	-	TGTGCCAGCAGTGCCCAAGGGACAGGGAACTACGAGCAGTACTTC	CASSAQGTGNYEQYF
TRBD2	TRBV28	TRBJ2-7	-	TGTGCCAGCAGTCGCATAGCGGGAGCCTACGAGCAGTACTTC	CASSRIAGAYEQYF
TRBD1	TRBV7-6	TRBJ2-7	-	TGTGCCAGCAGCCCCGGGACAGGTCTTTACTACGAGCAGTACTTC	CASSPGTGLYYEQYF
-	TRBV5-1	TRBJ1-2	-	TGCGCCAGCACCCCTGGGGGACCTAACTATGGCTACACCTTC	CASTPGGPNYGYTF
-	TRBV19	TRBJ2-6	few	TGTGCCAGTAGCTCTGGGGCCAACGTCCTGACTTTC	CASSSGANVLTF
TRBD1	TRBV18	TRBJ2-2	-	TGTGCCAGCTCACAGGGACAGGGGAGGACCGGGGAGCTGTTTTTT	CASSQGQGRTGELFF
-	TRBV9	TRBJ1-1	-	TGTGCCAGCAGCCACGGGGGAGGCGGGGGCCCAGACACTGAAGCTTTCTTT	CASSHGGGGGPDTEAFF
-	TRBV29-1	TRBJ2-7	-	TGCAGCGTTGCCATAGCGGTTTCCTCCTACGAGCAGTACTTC	CSVAIAVSSYEQYF
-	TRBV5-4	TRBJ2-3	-	TGTGCCAGCAATTTGGGAAATACGCAGTATTTT	CASNLGNTQYF
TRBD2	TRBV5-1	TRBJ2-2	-	TGCGCCAGCAGCTTGGTCCCGACTAGCGGGGGGGCGAACACCGGGGAGCTGTTTTTT	CASSLVPTSGGANTGELFF
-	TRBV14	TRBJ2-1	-	TGTGCCAGCAGCCAAGGTGAGGGACGAAGGTTATACAATGAGCAGTTCTTC	CASSQGEGRRLYNEQFF
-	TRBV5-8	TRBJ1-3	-	TGTGCCAGCAGCTCCGGGACGGACTCTGGAAACACCATATATTTT	CASSSGTDSGNTIYF
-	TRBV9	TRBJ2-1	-	TGTGCCAGCAGCCGGGCAGTAGGCTACAATGAGCAGTTCTTC	CASSRAVGYNEQFF
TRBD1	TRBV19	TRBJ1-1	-	TGTGCCAGTAGTATACGGGACAGGGGTTTCCAGACTGAAGCTTTCTTT	CASSIRDRGFQTEAFF
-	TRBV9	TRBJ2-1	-	TGTGCCAGCAGCGTAGTAGGGCGCCCGACACCCAGCAATGAGCAGTTCTTC	CASSVVGRPTPSNEQFF
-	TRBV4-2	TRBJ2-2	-	TGTGCCAGCAGCCAAGGGTCAGGAGCATTGGCCGGGGAGCTGTTTTTT	CASSQGSGALAGELFF
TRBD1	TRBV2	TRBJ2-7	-	TGTGCCAGCAGTGGTCCTGAGGGGACAGGACTTCCCTACGAGCAGTACTTC	CASSGPEGTGLPYEQYF
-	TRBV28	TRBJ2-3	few	TGTGCCAGCAGTGGGGGGAGAACAGATACGCAGTATTTT	CASSGGRTDTQYF
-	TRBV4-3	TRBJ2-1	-	TGCGCCAGCAGCCAAGGACTTGGCGAGAACAATGAGCAGTTCTTC	CASSQGLGENNEQFF
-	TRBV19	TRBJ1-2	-	TGTGCCAGTAGTATCGTCAGACTTAACTATGGCTACACCTTC	CASSIVRLNYGYTF
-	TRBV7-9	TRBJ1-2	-	TGTGCCAGCAGCTTGGACGCGGGGGGCTACACCTTC	CASSLDAGGYTF
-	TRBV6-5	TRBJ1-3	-	TGTGCCAGCAGTTACTCGAGGGAGACTACTGGAAACACCATATATTTT	CASSYSRETTGNTIYF
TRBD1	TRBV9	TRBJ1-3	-	TGTGCCAGCAGCGTAGAGGCTAGGGGGCGTGGAAACACCATATATTTT	CASSVEARGRGNTIYF
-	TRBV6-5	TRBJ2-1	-	TGTGCCAGCAGGCCCCTAGTCCCGTCCTACAATGAGCAGTTCTTC	CASRPLVPSYNEQFF
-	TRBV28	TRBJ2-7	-	TGTGCCAGCAGTCCCCCGCCGTCCTACGAGCAGTACTTC	CASSPPPSYEQYF